The 10 T cell receptor beta chains given below trace back to one sample, sequenced in a study of blood T cell repertoires in COVID-19. The repertoire was sequenced with immunoSEQ multiplex PCR; TCRdb's copy has only in-frame clones and lacks some. Among under 250,000 clones, around 84% were seen once, and the ten largest hold approximately 2.6%. The sample taken for sequencing was peripheral blood. Source of these receptors: a man between 50 and 59 years old who had recovered from COVID-19.

This clone was seen a handful of times. The chain joins TRBV5-1 to TRBJ1-2; D uncertain. Germline CDR1 is SGHRS and CDR2 is YFSETQ. V lost 1 base to trimming and J lost 1 base, with 5 bases between them. The CDR3 runs to 13 residues. This CDR3 reads CASSLTFNYGYTF. CDR3 in DNA: TGCGCCAGCAGCTTGACATTTAACTATGGCTACACCTTC.

The chain uses TRBV5-4 and TRBJ2-3; weak D call: TRBD2 (5 bases). Germline V gene sequence: CDR1 SGHNT, CDR2 YYREEE (reference sequence). CDR3 length: 16 amino acids. The V and J ends lost 4 bases and 4 bases respectively, with 19 bases between them. CDR3 nucleotides: TGTGCCAGCAGCCCAAATGGACTGAGAAGCCCAGATACGCAGTATTTT. It codes for CASSPNGLRSPDTQYF.

The rearrangement uses TRBV18 and TRBJ1-5, with 7 bases matching TRBD1. CDR3 length: 14 amino acids. Germline loops: CDR1 KGHSH, CDR2 LQKENI. Trimming took 5 bases from V and 2 from J; bases not matched to a gene: 3. The CDR3 sequence is CASSSGTGNQPQHF. The CDR3 DNA sequence: TGTGCCAGCTCATCCGGGACAGGCAATCAGCCCCAGCATTTT.

The chain has TRBV5-4 and TRBJ2-7, with D maybe TRBD2 (5 bases). The CDR3 consists of 16 residues. Germline V lookup: CDR1 SGHNT, CDR2 YYREEE (reference sequence). With 4 bases removed from V and 3 bases from J, the gap between germline ends came to 20 bases. This CDR3 is CASSPYGGSSIYEQYF. The DNA for the CDR3 is TGTGCCAGCAGCCCCTACGGAGGCTCCTCAATCTACGAGCAGTACTTC.

This chain joins TRBV10-1 and TRBJ2-1; weak D call: TRBD2 (5 bases). CDR1 is WNHNN, CDR2 SYGVQD, per germline (reference sequence). V lost 1 base and J 15 bases, leaving 10 bases between the germline ends. The CDR3 contains 11 residues. CDR3: CASSEYGERFF. As DNA, the CDR3 is TGCGCCAGCAGTGAGTACGGGGAACGGTTCTTC.

The chain links TRBV9 to TRBJ1-5; D not certain. Trimming stripped 5 bases from V and 9 bases from J, with 15 bases between. Germline assignment: CDR1 SGDLS and CDR2 YYNGEE. This CDR3 is built from 13 residues. CDR3 in amino acids: CASSQDGRGPQHF. Here the CDR3 DNA reads TGTGCCAGCAGTCAAGACGGGAGAGGGCCCCAGCATTTT.

The chain couples TRBV19 to TRBJ2-1; no definite D call. V was pared by 1 base and J by 5 bases, with 6 bases between. Looked up from germline, CDR1 is LNHDA and CDR2 is SQIVND (reference sequence). This CDR3 is built from 13 residues. DNA of the CDR3: TGTGCCAGTAGTATAGTAGTAGACAATGAGCAGTTCTTC. This gives the protein CASSIVVDNEQFF. The full variable domain, with the rest looked up from reference TRBV19 and TRBJ2-1, is DGGITQSPKYLFRKEGQNVTLSCEQNLNHDAMYWYRQDPGQGLRLIYYSQIVNDFQKGDIAEGYSVSREKKESFPLTVTSAQKNPTAFYLCASSIVVDNEQFFGPGTRLTVL.

The chain recombines TRBV7-2 with TRBJ2-1; TRBD1 aligns across 7 bases. With 3 bases clipped from V and 7 bases from J, the junction kept 9 bases outside the gene matches. Germline CDR1 and CDR2: SGHTA and FQGNSA. This CDR3 contains 15 residues. CDR3 sequence: CASSFDRDFVNEQFF. The CDR3 coding sequence is TGTGCCAGCAGCTTCGACAGGGATTTTGTAAATGAGCAGTTCTTC. The full variable domain, completed using reference TRBV7-2 and TRBJ2-1, is GAGVSQSPSNKVTEKGKDVELRCDPISGHTALYWYRQSLGQGLEFLIYFQGNSAPDKSGLPSDRFSAERTGGSVSTLTIQRTQQEDSAVYLCASSFDRDFVNEQFFGPGTRLTVL.

As to this clone: This same CDR3 is encoded by further DNA sequences in the sample. This chain's CDR3 is CASSLFAGNTIYF. CDR3 nucleotides: TGTGCCAGCAGTCTCTTTGCTGGAAACACCATATATTTT. The chain joins TRBV28 to TRBJ1-3; unclear D gene. The CDR3 has 13 amino acids. Germline values: CDR1 MDHEN, CDR2 SYDVKM. V lost 5 bases to trimming and J lost 2 bases, with 7 bases between them. Drawing the rest from reference TRBV28 and TRBJ1-3, the complete variable domain is DVKVTQSSRYLVKRTGEKVFLECVQDMDHENMFWYRQDPGLGLRLIYFSYDVKMKEKGDIPEGYSVSREKKERFSLILESASTNQTSMYLCASSLFAGNTIYFGEGSWLTVV.

In nucleotides, the CDR3 is TGTGCCAGCAGCGCCCACACAGGATCTTACGAGCAGTACTTC. Its protein product is CASSAHTGSYEQYF. The chain recombines TRBV9 with TRBJ2-7, with D perhaps TRBD1 (5 bases). This CDR3 is built from 14 residues. Trimming took off 3 bases at V and 4 bases at J, with 14 bases between the two ends. Per the germline V gene, CDR1 is SGDLS and CDR2 is YYNGEE.